One sample yielded the 10 T cell receptor beta chains listed below, sequenced in a study of memory CD4+ T cells and cytomegalovirus serostatus. Method: immunoSEQ multiplex PCR; TCRdb's copy keeps in-frame clones and lacks some. The data show about 56,000 clones, about 80% seen once. Single viable CD3+CD4+CD8-CD45RO+ cells were sorted as the memory CD4+ T cells. The sample comprised memory CD4+ T cells from blood. These TCRs come from an adult in good health and CMV-seronegative.

The rearrangement uses TRBV7-8 and TRBJ1-4; D is unclear. V lost 5 bases to trimming and J lost 0 bases, with 13 bases between them. The CDR3 spans 16 residues. Germline CDR1 and CDR2: SGHVS and FQNEAQ. CDR3 bases: TGTGCCAGCAGCGTCCCCGGTCTATCAACTAATGAAAAACTGTTTTTT. This encodes CASSVPGLSTNEKLFF.

V gene TRBV7-2 combines with J gene TRBJ2-2, with D possibly TRBD2 on 6 matching bases. The germline V and J ends were trimmed by 5 bases and 0 bases, with 10 bases remaining between them. Looked up from germline, CDR1 is SGHTA and CDR2 is FQGNSA. This CDR3 is built from 15 residues. CDR3 sequence: CASSALATNTGELFF. The CDR3 DNA reads TGTGCCAGCAGCGCGCTAGCGACGAACACCGGGGAGCTGTTTTTT.

This rearrangement joins TRBV19 to TRBJ1-3; maybe TRBD1 (5 bases). V gave up 11 bases and J gave up 4 bases, with 15 bases separating them. CDR3 size: 13 residues. Germline V lookup: CDR1 LNHDA, CDR2 SQIVND (reference sequence). The CDR3 DNA reads TGTGCCTCGGGGGGGTCTAACGGAAACACCATATATTTT. Protein sequence: CASGGSNGNTIYF.

This clone was detected a few times. This chain connects TRBV18 to TRBJ1-1; D perhaps matches TRBD1 (5 bases). Germline CDR1 and CDR2: KGHSH and LQKENI. The CDR3 runs 15 residues. Trimming took 1 base from V and 1 from J, leaving 10 bases between them. CDR3 region: CASSPLGGTNTEAFF. CDR3 DNA: TGTGCCAGCTCACCACTCGGGGGAACGAACACTGAAGCTTTCTTT. Together with reference TRBV18 and TRBJ1-1, the CDR3 gives the full variable domain: NAGVMQNPRHLVRRRGQEARLRCSPMKGHSHVYWYRQLPEEGLKFMVYLQKENIIDESGMPKERFSAEFPKEGPSILRIQQVVRGDSAAYFCASSPLGGTNTEAFFGQGTRLTVV.

Concerning this clone: Germline and junction disagree at one end, which may indicate a read error. The chain combines TRBV19 with TRBJ2-5, with 12 nucleotides matching TRBD2. This CDR3 has 15 amino acids. Germline V gene sequence: CDR1 LNHDA, CDR2 SQIVND (reference sequence). CDR3 sequence (DNA): TGTGCCAGTAGTATCCGCACTAGCGGGGGGAGCCCCCAGGACTTC. Translating gives CASSIRTSGGSPQDF.

The V and J genes are TRBV30 and TRBJ1-2; D possibly corresponds to TRBD1 (5 bases). There are 14 residues in the CDR3. The V end lost 0 bases, the J end lost 2 bases, and 10 bases lay between the germline ends. Germline CDR1 and CDR2: GTSNPN and SVGIG (reference sequence). As DNA, the CDR3 is TGTGCCTGGAGTGTCTTTGGGGGGAACTATGGCTACACCTTC. Residues: CAWSVFGGNYGYTF.

The V gene is TRBV19, the J gene TRBJ1-2; D possibly corresponds to TRBD1 (5 bases). The CDR3 extends over 14 amino acids. Germline values: CDR1 LNHDA, CDR2 SQIVND (reference sequence). V lost 4 bases and J lost 2, with 11 bases in between. In nucleotides, the CDR3 is TGTGCCAGTAGTAGCCGGGGGGTGAACTATGGCTACACCTTC. Translating gives CASSSRGVNYGYTF.

V is TRBV7-6 and J is TRBJ2-2; 8 bases agree with TRBD1. The germline CDR1 and CDR2 sequences are SGHVS and FNYEAQ. V lost 4 bases to trimming and J lost 4 bases; unmatched junction nucleotides: 8. CDR3 length: 16 residues. CDR3 amino acids: CASSSRQGAGTGELFF. The CDR3 coding sequence is TGTGCCAGCAGCTCTAGGCAGGGGGCCGGCACCGGGGAGCTGTTTTTT.

The genes are TRBV5-1 and TRBJ2-3, with D possibly being TRBD1 (5 bases). The ends were cut back, 1 base at V and 6 bases at J, with 9 bases in the middle. Per the germline V gene, CDR1 is SGHRS and CDR2 is YFSETQ. The length of the CDR3 is 13 residues. The CDR3 here is CASSLRGVDTQYF. CDR3 nucleotides: TGCGCCAGCAGCTTGAGGGGCGTCGATACGCAGTATTTT. Full variable domain (remainder filled in from reference TRBV5-1 and TRBJ2-3): KAGVTQTPRYLIKTRGQQVTLSCSPISGHRSVSWYQQTPGQGLQFLFEYFSETQRNKGNFPGRFSGRQFSNSRSEMNVSTLELGDSALYLCASSLRGVDTQYFGPGTRLTVL.

The V and J genes are TRBV27 and TRBJ1-4, with D perhaps matching TRBD1 (6 bases). V lost 4 bases and J 2 bases, leaving 17 bases between the germline ends. The germline CDR1 and CDR2 sequences are MNHEY and SMNVEV (reference sequence). The CDR3 is 17 residues long. CDR3 nucleotides: TGTGCCAGCAGTTCGTTCAGGCAGGGGACTACTAATGAAAAACTGTTTTTT. It is translated as CASSSFRQGTTNEKLFF. Full variable domain (outside the CDR3, taken from reference TRBV27 and TRBJ1-4): EAQVTQNPRYLITVTGKKLTVTCSQNMNHEYMSWYRQDPGLGLRQIYYSMNVEVTDKGDVPEGYKVSRKEKRNFPLILESPSPNQTSLYFCASSSFRQGTTNEKLFFGSGTQLSVL.